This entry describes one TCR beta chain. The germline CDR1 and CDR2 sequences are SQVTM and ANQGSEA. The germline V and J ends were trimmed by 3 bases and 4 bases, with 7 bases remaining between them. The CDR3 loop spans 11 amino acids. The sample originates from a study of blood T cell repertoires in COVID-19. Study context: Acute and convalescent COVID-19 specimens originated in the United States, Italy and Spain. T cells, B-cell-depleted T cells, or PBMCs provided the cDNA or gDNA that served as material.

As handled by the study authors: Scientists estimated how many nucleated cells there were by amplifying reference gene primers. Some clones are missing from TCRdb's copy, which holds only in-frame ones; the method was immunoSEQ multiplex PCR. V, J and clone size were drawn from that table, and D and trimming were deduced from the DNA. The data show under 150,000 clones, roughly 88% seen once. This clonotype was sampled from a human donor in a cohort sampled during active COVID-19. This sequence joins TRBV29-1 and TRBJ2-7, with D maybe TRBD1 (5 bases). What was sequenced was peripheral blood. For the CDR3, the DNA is TGCAGCGTTGACGACAGTTACGAGCAGTACTTC. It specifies CSVDDSYEQYF.